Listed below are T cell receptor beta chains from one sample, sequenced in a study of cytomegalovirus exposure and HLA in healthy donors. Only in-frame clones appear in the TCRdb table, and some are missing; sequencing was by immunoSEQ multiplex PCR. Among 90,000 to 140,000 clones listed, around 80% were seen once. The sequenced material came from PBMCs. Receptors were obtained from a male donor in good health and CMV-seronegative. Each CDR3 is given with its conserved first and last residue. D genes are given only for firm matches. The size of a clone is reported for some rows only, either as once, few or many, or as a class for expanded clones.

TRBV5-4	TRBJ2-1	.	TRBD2	CASRMAGTSNNEQFF	TGTGCCAGCAGGATGGCTGGGACTAGCAACAATGAGCAGTTCTTC
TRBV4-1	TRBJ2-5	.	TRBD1	CASSQATGEETQYF	TGCGCCAGCAGCCAAGCAACAGGGGAAGAGACCCAGTACTTC
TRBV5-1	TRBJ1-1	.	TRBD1	CASGREQGAGAFF	TGCGCCAGCGGCCGAGAGCAGGGGGCTGGGGCTTTCTTT
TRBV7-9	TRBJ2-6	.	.	CASSLSLYSPGSGANVLTF	TGTGCCAGCAGTCTATCCTTGTACTCCCCAGGGTCTGGGGCCAACGTCCTGACTTTC
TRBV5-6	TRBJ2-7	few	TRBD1	CASSPPGQGSHEQYF	TGTGCCAGCAGTCCCCCGGGACAGGGTAGTCACGAGCAGTACTTC
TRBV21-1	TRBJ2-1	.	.	CASSKERGSIDNEQFF	TGTGCCAGCAGCAAAGAGAGGGGGTCGATTGACAATGAGCAGTTCTTC
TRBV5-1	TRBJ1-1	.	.	CASSPGLMNTEAFF	TGCGCCAGCAGTCCCGGACTGATGAACACTGAAGCTTTCTTT
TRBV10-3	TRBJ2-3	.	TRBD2	CAINPGLAGSDTQYF	TGTGCCATCAACCCGGGACTAGCGGGATCAGATACGCAGTATTTT
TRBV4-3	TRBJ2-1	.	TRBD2	CASSQGAGGLSNEQFF	TGCGCCAGCAGCCAAGGAGCGGGAGGGCTTTCGAATGAGCAGTTCTTC
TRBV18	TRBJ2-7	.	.	CASSPDGVYEQYF	TGTGCCAGCTCACCTGACGGAGTCTACGAGCAGTACTTC
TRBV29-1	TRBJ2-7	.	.	CSVGVGAVPAYEQYF	TGCAGCGTTGGGGTAGGGGCGGTGCCAGCGTACGAGCAGTACTTC
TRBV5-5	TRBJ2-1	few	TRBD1	CASSPRTGVYEQFF	TGTGCCAGCAGCCCGAGGACAGGGGTTTATGAGCAGTTCTTC
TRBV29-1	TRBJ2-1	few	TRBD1	CSAPTDRGYNEQFF	TGCAGCGCTCCTACCGACAGGGGTTACAATGAGCAGTTCTTC
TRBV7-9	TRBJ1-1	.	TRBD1	CSSSLAFGQENTEAFF	TGTTCCAGCAGCTTAGCGTTCGGACAGGAGAACACTGAAGCTTTCTTT
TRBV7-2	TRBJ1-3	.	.	CASSLVRATGNTIYF	TGTGCCAGCAGCTTAGTCAGGGCAACAGGAAACACCATATATTTT
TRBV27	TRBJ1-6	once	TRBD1	CASSLQGAGPLHF	TGTGCCAGCAGTCTGCAGGGGGCGGGACCCCTCCACTTT
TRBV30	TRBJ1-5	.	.	CAWSVGGVGQPQHF	TGTGCCTGGAGTGTTGGCGGGGTGGGGCAGCCCCAGCATTTT
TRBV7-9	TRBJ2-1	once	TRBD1	CASSLRWGQRGDNEQFF	TGTGCCAGCAGCTTAAGGTGGGGACAGAGAGGGGACAATGAGCAGTTCTTC
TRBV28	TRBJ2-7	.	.	CASLPLLQGSYEQYF	TGTGCCAGCCTACCTCTTTTACAGGGTTCCTACGAGCAGTACTTC
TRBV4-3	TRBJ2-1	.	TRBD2	CASSQIGLDIAYNEQFF	TGCGCCAGCAGCCAAATCGGACTAGATATAGCCTACAATGAGCAGTTCTTC
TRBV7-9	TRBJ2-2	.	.	CASSRDTGELFF	TGTGCCAGCAGCCGGGACACCGGGGAGCTGTTTTTT
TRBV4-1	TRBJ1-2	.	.	CASSQAIRGRGGYGYTF	TGCGCCAGCAGCCAAGCTATCCGGGGTCGAGGGGGCTATGGCTACACCTTC
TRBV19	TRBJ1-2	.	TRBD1	CASSILTGGGYGYTF	TGTGCCAGTAGTATCTTAACAGGGGGCGGCTATGGCTACACCTTC
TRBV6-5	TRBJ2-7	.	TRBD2	CASKASGSSEQYF	TGTGCCAGCAAGGCTAGCGGGAGTAGTGAGCAGTACTTC
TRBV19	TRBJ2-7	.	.	CASSIDLASTYEQYF	TGTGCCAGTAGTATCGACCTAGCGTCAACCTACGAGCAGTACTTC
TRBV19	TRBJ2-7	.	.	CASSILGGYEQYF	TGTGCCAGTAGTATTTTGGGGGGCTACGAGCAGTACTTC
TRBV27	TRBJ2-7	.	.	CASSFGDEQYF	TGTGCCAGCAGTTTTGGAGACGAGCAGTACTTC
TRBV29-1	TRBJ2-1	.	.	CSVVPSTEQFF	TGCAGCGTTGTTCCTAGCACTGAGCAGTTCTTC
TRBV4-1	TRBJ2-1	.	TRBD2	CASSQDQREPIYEQFF	TGCGCCAGCAGCCAAGATCAGCGGGAGCCCATATATGAGCAGTTCTTC
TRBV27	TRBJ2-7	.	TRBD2	CASTRRPGGSYEQYF	TGTGCCAGCACTAGAAGACCGGGGGGCTCCTACGAGCAGTACTTC
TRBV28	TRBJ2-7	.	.	CASSFRGHSSYEQYF	TGTGCCAGCAGTTTCCGGGGACATTCCTCCTACGAGCAGTACTTC
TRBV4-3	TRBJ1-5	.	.	CASRIRSLPRPQHF	TGCGCCAGCAGGATAAGGAGTCTCCCTCGGCCCCAGCATTTT